This T cell receptor (beta chain) was recovered during a study of shared clonotypes between healthy human individuals. The repertoire was sequenced with immunoSEQ multiplex PCR; TCRdb's copy has only in-frame clones and lacks some. Of 1.6 million or so clones in the sample, roughly 96% were seen once. J lost 1 base, V lost 6 bases, and 5 bases had no gene match. CDR1 is LNHDA and CDR2 is SQIVND in the germline V gene (reference sequence). The CDR3 runs to 15 residues. The material sequenced was naive CD4+ T cells sorted from blood. The subset was: CD45RA+ positively selected. This receptor was taken from a man aged 30 to 39 in good health. This sequence joins TRBV19 and TRBJ2-3; 9 nucleotides align to TRBD1. Here the CDR3 DNA reads TGTGCCAGTAGCAGCCGGGACAGGGGCACAGATACGCAGTATTTT. It is translated as CASSSRDRGTDTQYF.